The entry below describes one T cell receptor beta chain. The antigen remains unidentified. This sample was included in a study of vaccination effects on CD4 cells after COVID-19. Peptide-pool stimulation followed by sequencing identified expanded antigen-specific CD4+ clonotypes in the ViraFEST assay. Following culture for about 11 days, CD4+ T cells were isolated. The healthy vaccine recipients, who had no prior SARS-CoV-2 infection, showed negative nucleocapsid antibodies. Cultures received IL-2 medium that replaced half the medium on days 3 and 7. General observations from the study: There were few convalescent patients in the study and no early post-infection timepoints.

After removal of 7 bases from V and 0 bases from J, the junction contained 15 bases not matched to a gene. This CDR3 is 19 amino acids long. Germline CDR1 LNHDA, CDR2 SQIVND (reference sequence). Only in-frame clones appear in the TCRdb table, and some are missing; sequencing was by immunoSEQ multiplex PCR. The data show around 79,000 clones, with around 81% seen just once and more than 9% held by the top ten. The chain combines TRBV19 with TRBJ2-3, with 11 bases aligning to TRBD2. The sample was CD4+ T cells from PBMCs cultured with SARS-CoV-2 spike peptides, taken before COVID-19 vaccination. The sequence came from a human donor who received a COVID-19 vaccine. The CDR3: CASTSPKTSGGFSTDTQYF. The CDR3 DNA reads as TGTGCCAGTACCTCACCCAAAACTAGCGGGGGATTTAGCACAGATACGCAGTATTTT.